This T cell receptor (beta chain) was sequenced during a study of identical twins. Broader study findings: The models systematically underestimated how much out-of-frame TCR alpha was shared in monozygotic twins. High-abundance cord blood beta clonotypes had fewer insertions; memory repertoires showed none.

TCRdb processed the 5' RACE reads anew with MiXCR; each CDR3 protein has one entry. The table lists about 240,000 distinct CDR3 sequences, roughly 13% of them singletons. All donors were healthy, and all were Caucasian. This clonotype was seen a handful of times. Its antigen is unknown. V gave up 3 bases and J gave up 4 bases; unmatched junction bases: 6. Germline CDR1 MNHEY, CDR2 SMNVEV (reference sequence). This CDR3 has 15 amino acids. These data were also filed under a second study, of yellow fever vaccine responses in identical twins.

The chain combines TRBV27 with TRBJ2-1; TRBD1 agrees at 7 bases. What was sequenced was memory (CD45RO+) T cells sorted from blood. The source of this sequence is a young woman in good health. The CDR3 DNA follows: TGTGCCAGCAGTTTCAAGGGGGCAGGTTACAATGAGCAGTTCTTC. Translation gives CASSFKGAGYNEQFF.